This T cell receptor (beta chain) appears in the sequencing data of a study of OX40 agonist ivuxolimab in advanced cancers. As for the study in general: At 75% to 90% male, the cohort had a mean age of approximately 60 years, ranging from about 20 to 80.

Overall study findings and caveats: In the 0.1 to 3.0 mg/kg range, CD4+ and CD8+ blood T cells had expanded clonally by week 6.

From germline, CDR1 is GTSNPN and CDR2 SVGIG (reference sequence). The CDR3 totals 15 residues. Trimming cost V 0 bases and J 0 bases, with 9 bases left between them. TCRdb keeps only in-frame clones here, not all; method: immunoSEQ multiplex PCR. Counted here are some 65,000 clones, 75% to 90% occurring once; the ten biggest clones make up about 2.7%. A note on this clone: The antigen remains unidentified.

The sequences come from CD4+ or CD8+ T cells sorted from blood, collected in a trial of the OX40 agonist ivuxolimab. This receptor was taken from an adult with an advanced solid tumor such as melanoma, head and neck, liver or kidney cancer. V gene TRBV30 combines with J gene TRBJ1-3, with D hard to call. The CDR3 nucleotides read TGTGCCTGGAGTGTAGCGGCAAACTCTGGAAACACCATATATTTT. Translating gives CAWSVAANSGNTIYF.